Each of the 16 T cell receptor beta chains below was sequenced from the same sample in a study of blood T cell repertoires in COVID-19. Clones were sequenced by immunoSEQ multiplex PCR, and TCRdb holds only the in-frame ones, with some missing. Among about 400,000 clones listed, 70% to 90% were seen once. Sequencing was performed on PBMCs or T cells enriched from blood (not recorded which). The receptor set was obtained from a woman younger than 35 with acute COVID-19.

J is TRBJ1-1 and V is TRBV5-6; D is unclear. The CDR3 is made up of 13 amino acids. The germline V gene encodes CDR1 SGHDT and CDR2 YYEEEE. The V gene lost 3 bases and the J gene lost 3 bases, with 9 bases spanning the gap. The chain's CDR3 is CASSSTAYTEAFF. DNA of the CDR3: TGTGCCAGCAGCTCAACAGCCTACACTGAAGCTTTCTTT.

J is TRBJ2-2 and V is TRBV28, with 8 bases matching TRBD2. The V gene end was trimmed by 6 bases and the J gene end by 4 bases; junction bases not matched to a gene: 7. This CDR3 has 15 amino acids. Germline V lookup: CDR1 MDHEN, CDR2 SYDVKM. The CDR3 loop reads CASSSGTRFTGELFF. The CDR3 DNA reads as TGTGCCAGCAGCTCCGGGACTAGGTTCACCGGGGAGCTGTTTTTT.

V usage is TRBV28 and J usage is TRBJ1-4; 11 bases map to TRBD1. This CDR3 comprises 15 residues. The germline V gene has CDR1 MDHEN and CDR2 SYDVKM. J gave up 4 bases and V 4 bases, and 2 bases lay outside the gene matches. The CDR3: CASSSGQGVNEKLFF. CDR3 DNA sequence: TGTGCCAGCAGTTCGGGACAGGGGGTTAATGAAAAACTGTTTTTT.

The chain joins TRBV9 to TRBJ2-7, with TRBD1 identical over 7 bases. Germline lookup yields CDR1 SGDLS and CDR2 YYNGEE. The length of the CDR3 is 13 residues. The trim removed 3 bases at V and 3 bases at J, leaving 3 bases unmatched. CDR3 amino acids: CASSEGQHYEQYF. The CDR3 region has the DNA TGTGCCAGCAGCGAGGGACAGCACTACGAGCAGTACTTC.

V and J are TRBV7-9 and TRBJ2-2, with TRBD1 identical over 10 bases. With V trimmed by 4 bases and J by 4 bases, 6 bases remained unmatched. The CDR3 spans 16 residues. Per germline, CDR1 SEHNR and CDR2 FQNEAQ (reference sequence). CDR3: CASSWMTGGSTGELFF. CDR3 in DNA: TGTGCCAGCAGCTGGATGACAGGGGGCAGCACCGGGGAGCTGTTTTTT.

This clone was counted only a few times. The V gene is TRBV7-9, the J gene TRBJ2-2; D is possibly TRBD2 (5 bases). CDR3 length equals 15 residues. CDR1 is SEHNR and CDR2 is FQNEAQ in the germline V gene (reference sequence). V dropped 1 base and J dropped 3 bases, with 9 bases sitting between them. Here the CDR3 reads CASSLGTSDTGELFF. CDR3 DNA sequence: TGTGCCAGCAGCTTAGGAACTAGTGACACCGGGGAGCTGTTTTTT.

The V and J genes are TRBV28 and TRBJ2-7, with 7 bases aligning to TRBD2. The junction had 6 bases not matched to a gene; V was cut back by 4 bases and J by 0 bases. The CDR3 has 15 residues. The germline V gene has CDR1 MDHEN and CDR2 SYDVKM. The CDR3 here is CASSSAGLSSYEQYF. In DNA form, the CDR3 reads TGTGCCAGCAGTTCAGCGGGGCTAAGCTCCTACGAGCAGTACTTC.

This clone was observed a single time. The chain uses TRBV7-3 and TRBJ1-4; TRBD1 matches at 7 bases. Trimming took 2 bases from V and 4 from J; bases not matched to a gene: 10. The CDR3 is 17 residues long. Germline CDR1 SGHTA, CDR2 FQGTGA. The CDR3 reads CASSLHPRGQFNEKLFF. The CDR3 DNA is TGTGCCAGCAGCTTACACCCCAGGGGACAGTTTAATGAAAAACTGTTTTTT. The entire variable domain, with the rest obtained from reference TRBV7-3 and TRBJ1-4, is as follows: GAGVSQTPSNKVTEKGKYVELRCDPISGHTALYWYRQSLGQGPEFLIYFQGTGAADDSGLPNDRFFAVRPEGSVSTLKIQRTERGDSAVYLCASSLHPRGQFNEKLFFGSGTQLSVL.

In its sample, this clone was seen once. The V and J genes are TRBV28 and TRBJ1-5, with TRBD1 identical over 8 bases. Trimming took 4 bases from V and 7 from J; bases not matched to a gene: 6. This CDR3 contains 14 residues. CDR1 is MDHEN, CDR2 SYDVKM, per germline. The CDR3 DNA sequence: TGTGCCAGCAGTTCATCACACAGGGGGCAGCCCCAGCATTTT. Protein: CASSSSHRGQPQHF.

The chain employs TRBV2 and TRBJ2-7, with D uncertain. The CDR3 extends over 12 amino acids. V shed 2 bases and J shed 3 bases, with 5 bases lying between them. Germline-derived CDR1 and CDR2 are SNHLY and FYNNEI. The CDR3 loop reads CASSESFYEQYF. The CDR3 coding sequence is TGTGCCAGCAGTGAAAGCTTCTACGAGCAGTACTTC. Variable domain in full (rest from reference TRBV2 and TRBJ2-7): EPEVTQTPSHQVTQMGQEVILRCVPISNHLYFYWYRQILGQKVEFLVSFYNNEISEKSEIFDDQFSVERPDGSNFTLKIRSTKLEDSAMYFCASSESFYEQYFGPGTRLTVT.

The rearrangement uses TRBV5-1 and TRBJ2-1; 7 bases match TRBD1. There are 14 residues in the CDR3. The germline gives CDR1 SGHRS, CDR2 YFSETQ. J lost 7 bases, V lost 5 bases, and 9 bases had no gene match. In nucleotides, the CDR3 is TGCGCCAGCAGTCTAGGGGGCGCGATAAATGAGCAGTTCTTC. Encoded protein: CASSLGGAINEQFF.

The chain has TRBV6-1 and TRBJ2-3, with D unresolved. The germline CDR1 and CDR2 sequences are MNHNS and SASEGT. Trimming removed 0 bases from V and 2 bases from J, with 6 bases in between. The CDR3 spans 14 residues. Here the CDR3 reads CASSEARHTDTQYF. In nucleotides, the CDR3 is TGTGCCAGCAGTGAAGCGCGCCACACAGATACGCAGTATTTT.

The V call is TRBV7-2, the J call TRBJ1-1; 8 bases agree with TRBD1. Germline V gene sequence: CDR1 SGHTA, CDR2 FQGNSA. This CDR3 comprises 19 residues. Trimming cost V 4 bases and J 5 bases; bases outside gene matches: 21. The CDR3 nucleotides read TGTGCCAGCAGCTCCACCGGTAGACAGGGGCCCGGTTTTAGGACTGAAGCTTTCTTT. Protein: CASSSTGRQGPGFRTEAFF. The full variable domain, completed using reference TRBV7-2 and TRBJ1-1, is GAGVSQSPSNKVTEKGKDVELRCDPISGHTALYWYRQSLGQGLEFLIYFQGNSAPDKSGLPSDRFSAERTGGSVSTLTIQRTQQEDSAVYLCASSSTGRQGPGFRTEAFFGQGTRLTVV.

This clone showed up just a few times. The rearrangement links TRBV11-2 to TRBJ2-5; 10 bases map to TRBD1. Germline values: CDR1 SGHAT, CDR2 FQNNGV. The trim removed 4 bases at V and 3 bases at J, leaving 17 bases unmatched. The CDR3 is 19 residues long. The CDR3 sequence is CASSSTTGGAWRSKETQYF. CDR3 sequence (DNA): TGTGCCAGCAGCTCCACGACAGGGGGCGCGTGGAGATCTAAAGAGACCCAGTACTTC.

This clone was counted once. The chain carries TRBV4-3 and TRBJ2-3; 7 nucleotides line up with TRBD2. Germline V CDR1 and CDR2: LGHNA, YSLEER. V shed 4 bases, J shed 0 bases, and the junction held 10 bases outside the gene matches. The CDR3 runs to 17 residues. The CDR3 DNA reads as TGCGCCAGCAGCCCAAGTCATGCGGGAGCCAGCACAGATACGCAGTATTTT. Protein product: CASSPSHAGASTDTQYF.

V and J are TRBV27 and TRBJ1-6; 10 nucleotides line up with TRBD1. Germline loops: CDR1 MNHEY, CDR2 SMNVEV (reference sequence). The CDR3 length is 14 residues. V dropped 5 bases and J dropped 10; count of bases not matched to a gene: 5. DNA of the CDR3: TGTGCCAGCAGTCCGGGACAGGGGTTCTCACCCCTCCACTTT. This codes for CASSPGQGFSPLHF.